These 20 T cell receptor beta chains came from one sample sequenced in a study of shared clonotypes between healthy human individuals. Sequencing used immunoSEQ multiplex PCR; TCRdb keeps in-frame clones, though not all of them. The table records 600,000 to 800,000 clones, about two thirds of them present only once. The sequenced sample consisted of memory CD4+ T cells sorted from blood. Subset meaning: CD45RA-negative fraction. Receptors originate from a woman in her twenties or thirties in good health.

V is TRBV4-1 and J is TRBJ1-1; D call uncertain. V dropped 1 base and J dropped 3 bases, with 12 bases sitting between them. CDR1 and CDR2 from the germline V gene are MGHRA and YSYEKL. The CDR3 contains 15 residues. The chain's CDR3 is CASSQGVTRDTEAFF. In DNA, the CDR3 is TGCGCCAGCAGCCAAGGCGTGACTAGGGACACTGAAGCTTTCTTT.

The chain links TRBV2 to TRBJ1-1; D gene unclear. CDR1 SNHLY and CDR2 FYNNEI come from the germline V gene. The length of the CDR3 is 13 residues. The germline V and J ends were trimmed by 2 bases and 2 bases, with 6 bases remaining between them. The CDR3 nucleotides read TGTGCCAGCAGTGAAACACGAAACACTGAAGCTTTCTTT. The encoded protein is CASSETRNTEAFF.

This rearrangement joins TRBV6-6 to TRBJ1-3; tentatively, D is TRBD1 (5 bases). Trimming shortened V by 6 bases and J by 0 bases, and 9 bases separated the two germline ends. The CDR3 spans 14 residues. CDR1 and CDR2 from the germline V gene are MNHNY and SVGAGI (reference sequence). CDR3 in amino acids: CASSRGSSGNTIYF. The CDR3 DNA follows: TGTGCCAGCAGCCGGGGGAGCTCTGGAAACACCATATATTTT.

J is TRBJ2-3 and V is TRBV6-1; 11 bases match TRBD2. The CDR3 sequence is 17 residues long. Germline CDR1 reads MNHNS; CDR2 reads SASEGT. After removal of 0 bases from V and 0 bases from J, the junction contained 2 bases not matched to a gene. The CDR3 coding sequence is TGTGCCAGCAGTGAAGCTTTAGCGGGAGGGAGCACAGATACGCAGTATTTT. This sequence encodes CASSEALAGGSTDTQYF.

This clone was counted at least ten times. The chain links TRBV19 to TRBJ2-7; TRBD2 aligns across 12 bases. Per germline, CDR1 LNHDA and CDR2 SQIVND (reference sequence). V lost 8 bases, J lost 0 bases, and 2 bases stayed unmatched. The CDR3 runs 14 residues. CDR3 nucleotides: TGTGCCAGTGGACTAGCGGGGAACTCCTACGAGCAGTACTTC. As protein: CASGLAGNSYEQYF.

The chain couples TRBV19 to TRBJ1-1, with 10 bases aligning to TRBD1. J gave up 2 bases and V 7 bases, and 10 bases lay outside the gene matches. The CDR3 length is 16 residues. Germline loops: CDR1 LNHDA, CDR2 SQIVND (reference sequence). CDR3 coding DNA: TGTGCCAGTACTAGGACAGGGGGACCACTAAACACTGAAGCTTTCTTT. This sequence encodes CASTRTGGPLNTEAFF.

The J gene is TRBJ2-1, the V gene TRBV19; the match to TRBD2 covers 11 bases. This CDR3 is 15 amino acids long. V lost 6 bases to trimming and J lost 10 bases; unmatched junction nucleotides: 11. CDR1 and CDR2 from the germline V gene are LNHDA and SQIVND (reference sequence). CDR3: CASRPGLAVRSEQFF. Written as DNA, the CDR3 is TGTGCCAGTAGACCGGGACTAGCGGTTCGGTCCGAGCAGTTCTTC.

This clone was observed once. J is TRBJ2-3 and V is TRBV5-4, with D perhaps matching TRBD1 (6 bases). The germline V and J ends were trimmed by 4 bases and 4 bases, with 13 bases remaining between them. This CDR3 region has 14 residues. Germline CDR1 SGHNT, CDR2 YYREEE (reference sequence). The CDR3 region has the DNA TGTGCCAGCAGCCCCGGACAGAACGCAGATACGCAGTATTTT. It yields the protein CASSPGQNADTQYF. The variable domain in full, completed from reference TRBV5-4 and TRBJ2-3, reads ETGVTQSPTHLIKTRGQQVTLRCSSQSGHNTVSWYQQALGQGPQFIFQYYREEENGRGNFPPRFSGLQFPNYSSELNVNALELDDSALYLCASSPGQNADTQYFGPGTRLTVL.

The chain combines TRBV27 with TRBJ1-3, with D unclear. This CDR3 spans 14 amino acids. The V gene lost 3 bases and the J gene lost 4 bases, with 10 bases spanning the gap. CDR1 MNHEY and CDR2 SMNVEV come from the germline V gene (reference sequence). For the CDR3, the DNA is TGTGCCAGCAGTTTGTCGGGGTGGGGAAACACCATATATTTT. Translation: CASSLSGWGNTIYF.

The chain uses TRBV11-2 and TRBJ2-5, with 7 positions matching TRBD1. This CDR3 spans 15 amino acids. CDR1 SGHAT and CDR2 FQNNGV come from the germline V gene. V was clipped by 2 bases and J by 4 bases; unmatched bases: 7. The CDR3, as DNA: TGTGCCAGCAGCTTATATGAGACAGGGACAGAGACCCAGTACTTC. Its translation is CASSLYETGTETQYF.

This chain uses TRBV4-1 with TRBJ2-2; no definite D call. This CDR3 is built from 14 residues. CDR1 MGHRA and CDR2 YSYEKL come from the germline V gene. V lost 1 base to trimming and J lost 7 bases, with 10 bases between them. CDR3 loop: CASSQAKLIGELFF. In DNA form, the CDR3 reads TGCGCCAGCAGCCAAGCTAAATTAATCGGGGAGCTGTTTTTT.

This clone occurred a few times. The chain employs TRBV10-1 and TRBJ2-3; D is uncertain. Trimming removed 0 bases at V and 8 bases at J, with 6 bases between. The V gene's germline CDR1 is WNHNN and CDR2 SYGVQD (reference sequence). The CDR3 totals 12 residues. The CDR3, as DNA: TGCGCCAGCAGTGAGTCGCAGCTTACGCAGTATTTT. Its translation: CASSESQLTQYF.

This clone was counted only a few times. CDR3 amino acids: CASSPVAVRTTTDTQYF. The CDR3 nucleotides read TGTGCCAGCAGCCCGGTTGCGGTTCGGACTACCACAGATACGCAGTATTTT. The V gene is TRBV5-4, the J gene TRBJ2-3; D might be TRBD2 (6 bases). This CDR3 spans 17 amino acids. CDR1 and CDR2 (germline): SGHNT, YYREEE (reference sequence). Trimming removed 4 bases from V and 2 bases from J, with 20 bases in between.

The gene calls are TRBV5-4 and TRBJ2-1; perhaps TRBD2 as D (6 bases). Germline V gene data show CDR1 as SGHNT and CDR2 as YYREEE (reference sequence). The CDR3 spans 15 residues. The V gene lost 2 bases and the J gene lost 9 bases, with 18 bases spanning the gap. The CDR3 protein is CASSFDGSGLGEQFF. The CDR3 nucleotides read TGTGCCAGCAGCTTCGACGGGAGTGGGCTTGGTGAGCAGTTCTTC.

This clone came up a few times. V usage is TRBV11-1 and J usage is TRBJ2-7; D not certain. CDR1 is SGHAT and CDR2 is FQDESV in the germline V gene (reference sequence). This CDR3 has 14 amino acids. The germline V and J ends were trimmed by 8 bases and 0 bases, with 14 bases remaining between them. This chain's CDR3 is CASALQRDSYEQYF. The CDR3 bases are TGTGCCAGCGCCCTGCAGAGAGACTCCTACGAGCAGTACTTC.

The chain joins TRBV27 to TRBJ2-3, with no clear D. V lost 0 bases to trimming and J lost 8 bases, with 12 bases between them. Looked up from germline, CDR1 is MNHEY and CDR2 is SMNVEV (reference sequence). CDR3 size: 14 residues. CDR3 in DNA: TGTGCCAGCAGTTTATCATTGGGCCCAAGTACGCAGTATTTT. This translates into CASSLSLGPSTQYF.

The chain combines TRBV19 with TRBJ1-1; no firm D call. The CDR3 is made up of 13 amino acids. Germline V gives CDR1 LNHDA, CDR2 SQIVND (reference sequence). Trimming cost V 5 bases and J 0 bases, with 7 bases left between them. CDR3 sequence: CASSFVMNTEAFF. CDR3 sequence (DNA): TGTGCCAGTAGTTTCGTCATGAACACTGAAGCTTTCTTT.

The chain joins TRBV9 to TRBJ2-2; 7 positions match TRBD2. Trimming at V came to 3 bases and at J to 7 bases, leaving 9 bases not matched to a gene. Looked up from germline, CDR1 is SGDLS and CDR2 is YYNGEE. There are 15 residues in the CDR3. Written as DNA, the CDR3 is TGTGCCAGCAGCGCTGGGGAGGGGCTCCTCGGGGAGCTGTTTTTT. Its protein product is CASSAGEGLLGELFF.

The chain recombines TRBV2 with TRBJ2-3; TRBD1 agrees at 8 bases. The V gene end was trimmed by 6 bases and the J gene end by 0 bases; junction bases not matched to a gene: 8. Germline V lookup: CDR1 SNHLY, CDR2 FYNNEI. The CDR3 is 16 amino acids. CDR3 sequence reads: CASSEDRDASTDTQYF. CDR3 in DNA: TGTGCCAGCAGCGAGGACAGGGACGCTAGCACAGATACGCAGTATTTT.

Regarding this clone: The junction and the germline gene differ at one end; a read error may be behind it. The chain carries TRBV7-2 and TRBJ2-5; D is perhaps TRBD1 or TRBD2 (5 bases each). Germline V gene data show CDR1 as SGHTA and CDR2 as FQGNSA. CDR3 length equals 11 residues. The CDR3 DNA reads as TGTGCCAGCAGCTTTGACAGAGGGTACAACTTC. Translating gives CASSFDRGYNF.